This TCR beta chain stems from a study of OX40 agonist ivuxolimab in advanced cancers. Measured with immunoSEQ multiplex PCR; TCRdb has only the in-frame clones, and not every one. This sample yields about 70,000 clones, of which roughly three quarters are seen a single time; 5% to 6% belongs to the top ten. The sequence was obtained from an adult with an advanced solid tumor such as melanoma, head and neck, liver or kidney cancer. The sequences come from CD4+ or CD8+ T cells sorted from blood, collected in a trial of the OX40 agonist ivuxolimab.

CDR3 nucleotide sequence: TGTGCCAGCAGCGTAAATAGCCGCCACACCAGTATATACACTGAAGCTTTCTTT. Its protein is CASSVNSRHTSIYTEAFF. The V and J genes are TRBV9 and TRBJ1-1; no clear D gene. From germline, CDR1 is SGDLS and CDR2 YYNGEE. This CDR3 is built from 18 residues. Trimming removed 1 base at V and 3 bases at J, with 22 bases between.